The subject of this entry is one T cell receptor (beta chain). Its binding antigen is unknown. Per-base qualities were not stored, and no clone one base away is much larger. For CDR1 and CDR2, the germline V gene lists SGHTA and FQGNSA. The CDR3 spans 15 residues, from the cysteine through the phenylalanine. Only the CDR3 part of the read is kept: 45 bases, read in frame from the first base. V is pared back by 5 bases and J by 0 bases, with 10 bases lying between the germline termini. TCRbeta CDR3 regions were amplified from genomic DNA by means of the immunoSEQ Assay, a bias-controlled multiplex PCR. Per the source publication's procedure: Nucleated cell counts per sample were estimated from amplification of reference gene primers within the assay. To quantify the absolute abundance of each unique TCRbeta CDR3 rearrangement, sequence reads were collapsed and filtered. Productive Simpson clonality was computed per sample as the square root of Simpson's diversity index over productive rearrangements. TCRdb took over this immuneACCESS table, retaining in-frame rearrangements with V and J assigned. Such tables are incomplete; in checked studies, under half of the missing clones stem from an unresolved V gene, and the remainder is unexplained. That table is the source of V, J and clone size, and D and trimming were worked out from the DNA. The sample has some 250,000 clones on record, approximately 90% of them singletons. In total, the top ten clones hold more than 0.95% of the sample.

These data are taken from a study of blood T cell repertoires in COVID-19 (TCRdb year 2020). At the level of the whole study: Samples covering the acute and convalescent phases of COVID-19 were provided by collaborators in the United States, Italy and Spain. The prospective study material was composed of cDNA or gDNA derived from T cells, B-cell-depleted T cells, or PBMCs. The dataset comprised deeply sampled blood TCRbeta repertoires from subjects exposed to, actively infected with, or recovered from COVID-19. A freely available public database, intended as a resource for researchers studying the immune response to SARS-CoV-2, is where the repertoires were released. Samples were obtained from the ongoing ImmuneRACE study (first 160 participants) and from about 1,300 subjects provided by 6 global collaborators. A de-identified subject ID, COVID-19 status, age in years and sex were almost always included in the sample metadata. HLA class I and class II types, where available, came from metadata supplied by the sample provider rather than from assay-based typing. Beyond this particular receptor, the publication reports: Clinical and demographic metadata were provided uncurated, with the amount varying by source and participant.

Another Seattle source contributed samples from volunteer blood donors who had recovered from COVID-19. Collaborating institutions collected whole blood in K2EDTA tubes following their own protocols. For TCRbeta analysis, collaborator samples were shipped as frozen whole blood, as isolated PBMCs, or as DNA extracted from either sample type. This receptor chain uses TRBV7-2 and TRBJ1-4, with TRBD1 as a weak D call on 6 bases. This TCR was recovered from a woman in her 40s who had recovered from COVID-19. Source material: peripheral blood. The DNA is as follows: TGTGCCAGCAGCCGGGGGGGCGCAACTAATGAAAAACTGTTTTTT. Translated, it gives CASSRGGATNEKLFF. Where the CDR3 stops, the reference TRBV7-2 and TRBJ1-4 genes take over; the full variable domain is GAGVSQSPSNKVTEKGKDVELRCDPISGHTALYWYRQSLGQGLEFLIYFQGNSAPDKSGLPSDRFSAERTGGSVSTLTIQRTQQEDSAVYLCASSRGGATNEKLFFGSGTQLSVL.